This entry features one T cell receptor (beta chain) sequence. The antigen is unknown. This sample was taken from a study of monozygotic twins with inflammatory bowel disease. The template was total RNA from whole blood, with no T cell sorting. Notes on the study in general: Twins with IBD had fewer clonotypes in common with others than healthy twins, particularly during disease activity.

The CDR3 loop spans 18 amino acids. Each UMI harboured a 6-nucleotide sample barcode and was appended via template switching. Using the 5' RACE reads, TCRdb records one entry per CDR3 protein without DNA. The table gives about 380,000 distinct CDR3 sequences; the top ten clones make up approximately 2.8% of it. The sequenced sample consisted of blood. The source is a human donor with ulcerative colitis or Crohn's disease, or a healthy co-twin of an affected twin (not recorded which). This chain links TRBV12-3 or TRBV12-4 with TRBJ2-2; TCRdb's D call of TRBD1 is untestable without DNA. CDR3 protein: CASRLRDGFRGGAGELFF.